This T cell receptor (beta chain) was captured in a study of T cells expressing NK-cell markers. Looking at the study overall: Within the sequenced cohort of eight donors, seven exhibited HCMV seropositivity and one was seronegative. Study-level points and caveats: No clear determination of HCMV specificity was made for expanded NKG2C+ T cell clones.

TCRdb re-called the 5' RACE reads and catalogs CDR3 proteins one per entry, DNA excluded. There are approximately 460,000 distinct CDR3 sequences in the sample, with 7.3% held by the top ten. CDR1 and CDR2 from the germline V gene are LNHNV and YYDKDF (reference sequence). This CDR3 contains 18 residues. Worth noting for this clonotype: Its matching antigen is unknown.

The sequenced sample consisted of blood T cells: a sorted CD56 or NKG2C T cell subset, CD4+ or CD8+ T cells, or bulk PBMC T cells (not recorded which). The TCR sequence derives from a woman aged 18 to 75 in good health. The rearrangement uses TRBV15 and TRBJ2-1; the D call from TCRdb, TRBD1, cannot be confirmed without DNA. The CDR3 loop is CATSRSTFTDTWGGEQFF.